The T cell receptor beta chain under discussion was sequenced for a study of blood T cell repertoires in COVID-19. Study as a whole: COVID-19 samples from acute and convalescent phases originated in the United States, Italy and Spain. The analysed material was cDNA or gDNA that came from T cells, B-cell-depleted T cells, or PBMCs.

This CDR3 is 13 amino acids long. The trim removed 6 bases at V and 5 bases at J, leaving 4 bases unmatched. In the source study's methods: Cell counts per sample came from amplifying reference gene primers. Some clones are missing from TCRdb's copy, which holds only in-frame ones; the method was immunoSEQ multiplex PCR. The DNA gave D and trimming, while V, J and clone size come from that table. This sample has tens of thousands of clones, with roughly 82% found just once. This chain links TRBV12-3 or TRBV12-4 with TRBJ1-2; 9 bases fit TRBD1. Sequences were obtained from peripheral blood. This sequence was found in a human donor in a cohort sampled during active COVID-19. The CDR3 region is CASRTGGEYGYTF. CDR3 nucleotide sequence: TGTGCCAGCAGAACAGGGGGCGAGTATGGCTACACCTTC.